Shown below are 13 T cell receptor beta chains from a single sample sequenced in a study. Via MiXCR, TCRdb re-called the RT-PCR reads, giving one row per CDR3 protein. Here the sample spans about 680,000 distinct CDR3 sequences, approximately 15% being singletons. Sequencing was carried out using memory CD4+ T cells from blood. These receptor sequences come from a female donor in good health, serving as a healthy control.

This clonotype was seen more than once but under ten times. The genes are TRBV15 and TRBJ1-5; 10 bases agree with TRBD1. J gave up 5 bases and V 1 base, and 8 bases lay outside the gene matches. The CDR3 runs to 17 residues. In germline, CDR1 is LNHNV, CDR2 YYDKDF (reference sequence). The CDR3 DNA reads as TGTGCCACCAGCAGAGGCTACGGGACAGGGGTTGATCAGCCCCAGCATTTT. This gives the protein CATSRGYGTGVDQPQHF.

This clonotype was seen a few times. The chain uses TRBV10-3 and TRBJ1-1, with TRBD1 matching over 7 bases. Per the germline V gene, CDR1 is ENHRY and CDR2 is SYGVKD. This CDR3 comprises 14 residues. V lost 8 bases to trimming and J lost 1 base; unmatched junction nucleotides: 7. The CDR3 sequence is CAIALTGENTEAFF. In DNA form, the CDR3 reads TGTGCCATCGCCCTAACAGGGGAGAACACTGAAGCTTTCTTT.

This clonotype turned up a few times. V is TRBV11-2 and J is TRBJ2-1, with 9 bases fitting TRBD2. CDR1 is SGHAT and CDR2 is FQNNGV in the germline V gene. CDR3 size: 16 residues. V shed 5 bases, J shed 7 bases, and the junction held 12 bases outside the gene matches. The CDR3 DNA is TGTGCCAGCAGCGAACAGCGGGGGAGCGGGGGGAATGAGCAGTTCTTC. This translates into CASSEQRGSGGNEQFF.

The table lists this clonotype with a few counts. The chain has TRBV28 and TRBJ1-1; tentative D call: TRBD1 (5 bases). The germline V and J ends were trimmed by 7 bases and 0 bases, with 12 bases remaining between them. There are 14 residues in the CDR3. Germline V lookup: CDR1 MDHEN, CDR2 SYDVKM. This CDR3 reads CASIRQLLNTEAFF. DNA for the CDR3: TGTGCCAGCATCCGACAGCTCTTGAACACTGAAGCTTTCTTT.

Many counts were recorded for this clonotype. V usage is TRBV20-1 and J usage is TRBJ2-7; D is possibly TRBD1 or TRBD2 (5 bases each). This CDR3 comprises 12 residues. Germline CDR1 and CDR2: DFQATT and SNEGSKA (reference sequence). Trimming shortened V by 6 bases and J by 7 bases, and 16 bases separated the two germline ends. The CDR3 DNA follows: TGCAGTGCGGATAAGCAGGGACGGGAGCAGTACTTC. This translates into CSADKQGREQYF.

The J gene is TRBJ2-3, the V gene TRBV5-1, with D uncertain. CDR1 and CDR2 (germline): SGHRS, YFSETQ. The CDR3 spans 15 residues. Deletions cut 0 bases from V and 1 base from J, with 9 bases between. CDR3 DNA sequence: TGCGCCAGCAGCTTGGGCGCCTGGGGCACAGATACGCAGTATTTT. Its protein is CASSLGAWGTDTQYF. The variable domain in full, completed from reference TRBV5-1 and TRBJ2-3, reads KAGVTQTPRYLIKTRGQQVTLSCSPISGHRSVSWYQQTPGQGLQFLFEYFSETQRNKGNFPGRFSGRQFSNSRSEMNVSTLELGDSALYLCASSLGAWGTDTQYFGPGTRLTVL.

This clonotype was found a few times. For the CDR3, the DNA is TGTGCCAGCAGCTCACGGAGGACAGGTAGCAATCAGCCCCAGCATTTT. Its translation is CASSSRRTGSNQPQHF. V is TRBV7-8 and J is TRBJ1-5; 7 bases match TRBD1. CDR3 size: 16 residues. Per the germline V gene, CDR1 is SGHVS and CDR2 is FQNEAQ. With V trimmed by 4 bases and J by 0 bases, 6 bases remained unmatched.

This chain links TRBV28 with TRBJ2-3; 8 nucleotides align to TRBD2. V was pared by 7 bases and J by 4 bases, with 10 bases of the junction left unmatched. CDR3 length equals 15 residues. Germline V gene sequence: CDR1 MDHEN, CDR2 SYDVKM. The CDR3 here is CASKHPGLVADTQYF. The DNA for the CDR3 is TGTGCCAGCAAACACCCGGGACTAGTTGCAGATACGCAGTATTTT.

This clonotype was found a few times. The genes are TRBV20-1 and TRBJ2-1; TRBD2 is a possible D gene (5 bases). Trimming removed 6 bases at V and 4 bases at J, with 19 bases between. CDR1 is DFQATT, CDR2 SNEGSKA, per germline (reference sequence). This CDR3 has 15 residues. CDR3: CSAEAGGDLYNEQFF. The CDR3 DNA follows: TGCAGTGCAGAGGCGGGTGGTGATTTATACAATGAGCAGTTCTTC.

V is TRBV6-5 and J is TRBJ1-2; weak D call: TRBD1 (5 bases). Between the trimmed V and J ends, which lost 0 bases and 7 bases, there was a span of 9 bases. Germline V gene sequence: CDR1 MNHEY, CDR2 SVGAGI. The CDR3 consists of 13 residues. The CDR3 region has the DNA TGTGCCAGCAGTTACTCGTTGACAGCTGGCTACACCTTC. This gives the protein CASSYSLTAGYTF.

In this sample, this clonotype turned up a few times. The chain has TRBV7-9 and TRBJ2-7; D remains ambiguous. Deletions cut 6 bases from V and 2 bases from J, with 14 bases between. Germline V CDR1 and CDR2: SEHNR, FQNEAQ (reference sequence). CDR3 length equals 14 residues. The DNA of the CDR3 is TGTGCCAGCAGTAAGGTGCAGGCCCCCTACGAGCAGTACTTC. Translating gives CASSKVQAPYEQYF. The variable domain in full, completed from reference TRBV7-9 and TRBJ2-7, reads DTGVSQNPRHKITKRGQNVTFRCDPISEHNRLYWYRQTLGQGPEFLTYFQNEAQLEKSRLLSDRFSAERPKGSFSTLEIQRTEQGDSAMYLCASSKVQAPYEQYFGPGTRLTVT.

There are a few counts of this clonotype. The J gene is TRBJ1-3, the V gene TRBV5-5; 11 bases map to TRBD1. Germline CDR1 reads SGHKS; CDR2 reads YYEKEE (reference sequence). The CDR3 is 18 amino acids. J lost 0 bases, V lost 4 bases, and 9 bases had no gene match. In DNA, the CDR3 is TGTGCCAGCAGCACCTGGACAGGGGGCCCTGGCTCTGGAAACACCATATATTTT. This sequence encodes CASSTWTGGPGSGNTIYF. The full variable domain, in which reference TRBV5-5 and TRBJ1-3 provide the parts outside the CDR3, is DAGVTQSPTHLIKTRGQQVTLRCSPISGHKSVSWYQQVLGQGPQFIFQYYEKEERGRGNFPDRFSARQFPNYSSELNVNALLLGDSALYLCASSTWTGGPGSGNTIYFGEGSWLTVV.

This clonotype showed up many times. The CDR3 DNA reads TGTGCCAGCAGTACAAGCCAGGGCAGCTATGGCTACACCTTC. Protein sequence: CASSTSQGSYGYTF. V and J are TRBV6-6 and TRBJ1-2; D is perhaps TRBD1 (5 bases). Trimming pared 5 bases from V and 4 bases from J, leaving 14 bases between. Looked up from germline, CDR1 is MNHNY and CDR2 is SVGAGI (reference sequence). This CDR3 is built from 14 residues.